The T cell receptor (beta chain) under discussion was sequenced for a study of T cells in Graves' hyperthyroidism and ophthalmopathy. The study's findings and limits: Among thyroid clonotypes expanded above 0.001, most also appeared in blood. From stable hyperthyroidism, ophthalmopathy was set apart by a 13 V-J model.

Around 10 ml fresh peripheral blood yielded the PBMCs. From RNA transcripts, TCR beta CDR3 regions were amplified. A first-round RT-PCR of the TCR CDR3 used the HTBI primer set. MiXCR was run by TCRdb on the multiplex PCR reads, yielding one entry per CDR3 protein. The table records about 590,000 distinct CDR3 sequences, 15% to 18% of them present only once. As for this clonotype: Its matching antigen is unknown.

This CDR3 region has 13 residues. Germline V gives CDR1 SGHNT, CDR2 YYREEE (reference sequence). V lost 0 bases and J lost 7, with 11 bases in between. V and J are TRBV5-4 and TRBJ2-7, with D possibly being TRBD1 or TRBD2 (5 bases each). This clonotype originated in a woman aged 25 to 45 with Graves' hyperthyroidism. Specimen: blood. Written as DNA, the CDR3 is TGTGCCAGCAGCTTGGGGGGGACGGAGGAGCAGTACTTC. This codes for CASSLGGTEEQYF.